The following is a T cell receptor (beta chain) sequence with its context. The data were obtained in a study of T cell changes during pregnancy in multiple sclerosis. Trimming cost V 5 bases and J 0 bases, with 15 bases left between them. The CDR3 consists of 16 residues. Germline V gives CDR1 SEHNR, CDR2 FQNEAQ (reference sequence). Here immunoSEQ multiplex PCR was the method, and the copy in TCRdb shows in-frame clones only, minus some. The table shows around 60,000 clones, with 80% to 95% occurring only once. V gene TRBV7-9 combines with J gene TRBJ2-3; no definite D call. The sequence derives from a female donor with multiple sclerosis, enrolled in a pregnancy study. The sample here was CD4+ T cells from peripheral blood mononuclear cells, taken before pregnancy. CDR3 sequence: CASSAAVRTSTDTQYF. The CDR3 nucleotides are TGTGCCAGCAGCGCCGCGGTCAGAACTAGCACAGATACGCAGTATTTT.